This section outlines one TCR beta chain sequence together with its context. Its antigen remains unknown. This entry is derived from a study of radiotherapy plus CTLA-4 blockade in lung cancer. About the research overall: There were objective responses in 18% of patients, and 31% had disease control.

Generated by immunoSEQ multiplex PCR, the TCRdb table keeps only in-frame clones and is missing some. The sample has about 110,000 clones; 70% to 90% are singletons. Each patient with chemo-refractory metastatic non-small-cell lung cancer was treated with focal radiation plus CTLA-4 blockade using ipilimumab. Germline V CDR1 and CDR2: SNHLY, FYNNEI. V lost 5 bases, J lost 4 bases, and 12 bases lay in between. The CDR3 has 14 amino acids. Study findings and constraints: After treatment with radiotherapy plus ipilimumab, TCR clones that came from the tumor expanded in blood. Strongest reported response predictors: early blood clone changes and post-radiation interferon-beta.

The source is a human donor with non-small cell lung cancer that progressed on radiotherapy plus ipilimumab. Some clones in this sample may be carry-over from other donors' samples. The sample consisted of peripheral blood, taken from a patient treated with radiotherapy plus ipilimumab. The chain couples TRBV2 to TRBJ2-1, with a tentative D call TRBD1 (6 bases). The CDR3 reads CASSPLDRYNEQFF. The DNA of the CDR3 is TGTGCCAGCAGTCCCTTAGACAGGTACAATGAGCAGTTCTTC.